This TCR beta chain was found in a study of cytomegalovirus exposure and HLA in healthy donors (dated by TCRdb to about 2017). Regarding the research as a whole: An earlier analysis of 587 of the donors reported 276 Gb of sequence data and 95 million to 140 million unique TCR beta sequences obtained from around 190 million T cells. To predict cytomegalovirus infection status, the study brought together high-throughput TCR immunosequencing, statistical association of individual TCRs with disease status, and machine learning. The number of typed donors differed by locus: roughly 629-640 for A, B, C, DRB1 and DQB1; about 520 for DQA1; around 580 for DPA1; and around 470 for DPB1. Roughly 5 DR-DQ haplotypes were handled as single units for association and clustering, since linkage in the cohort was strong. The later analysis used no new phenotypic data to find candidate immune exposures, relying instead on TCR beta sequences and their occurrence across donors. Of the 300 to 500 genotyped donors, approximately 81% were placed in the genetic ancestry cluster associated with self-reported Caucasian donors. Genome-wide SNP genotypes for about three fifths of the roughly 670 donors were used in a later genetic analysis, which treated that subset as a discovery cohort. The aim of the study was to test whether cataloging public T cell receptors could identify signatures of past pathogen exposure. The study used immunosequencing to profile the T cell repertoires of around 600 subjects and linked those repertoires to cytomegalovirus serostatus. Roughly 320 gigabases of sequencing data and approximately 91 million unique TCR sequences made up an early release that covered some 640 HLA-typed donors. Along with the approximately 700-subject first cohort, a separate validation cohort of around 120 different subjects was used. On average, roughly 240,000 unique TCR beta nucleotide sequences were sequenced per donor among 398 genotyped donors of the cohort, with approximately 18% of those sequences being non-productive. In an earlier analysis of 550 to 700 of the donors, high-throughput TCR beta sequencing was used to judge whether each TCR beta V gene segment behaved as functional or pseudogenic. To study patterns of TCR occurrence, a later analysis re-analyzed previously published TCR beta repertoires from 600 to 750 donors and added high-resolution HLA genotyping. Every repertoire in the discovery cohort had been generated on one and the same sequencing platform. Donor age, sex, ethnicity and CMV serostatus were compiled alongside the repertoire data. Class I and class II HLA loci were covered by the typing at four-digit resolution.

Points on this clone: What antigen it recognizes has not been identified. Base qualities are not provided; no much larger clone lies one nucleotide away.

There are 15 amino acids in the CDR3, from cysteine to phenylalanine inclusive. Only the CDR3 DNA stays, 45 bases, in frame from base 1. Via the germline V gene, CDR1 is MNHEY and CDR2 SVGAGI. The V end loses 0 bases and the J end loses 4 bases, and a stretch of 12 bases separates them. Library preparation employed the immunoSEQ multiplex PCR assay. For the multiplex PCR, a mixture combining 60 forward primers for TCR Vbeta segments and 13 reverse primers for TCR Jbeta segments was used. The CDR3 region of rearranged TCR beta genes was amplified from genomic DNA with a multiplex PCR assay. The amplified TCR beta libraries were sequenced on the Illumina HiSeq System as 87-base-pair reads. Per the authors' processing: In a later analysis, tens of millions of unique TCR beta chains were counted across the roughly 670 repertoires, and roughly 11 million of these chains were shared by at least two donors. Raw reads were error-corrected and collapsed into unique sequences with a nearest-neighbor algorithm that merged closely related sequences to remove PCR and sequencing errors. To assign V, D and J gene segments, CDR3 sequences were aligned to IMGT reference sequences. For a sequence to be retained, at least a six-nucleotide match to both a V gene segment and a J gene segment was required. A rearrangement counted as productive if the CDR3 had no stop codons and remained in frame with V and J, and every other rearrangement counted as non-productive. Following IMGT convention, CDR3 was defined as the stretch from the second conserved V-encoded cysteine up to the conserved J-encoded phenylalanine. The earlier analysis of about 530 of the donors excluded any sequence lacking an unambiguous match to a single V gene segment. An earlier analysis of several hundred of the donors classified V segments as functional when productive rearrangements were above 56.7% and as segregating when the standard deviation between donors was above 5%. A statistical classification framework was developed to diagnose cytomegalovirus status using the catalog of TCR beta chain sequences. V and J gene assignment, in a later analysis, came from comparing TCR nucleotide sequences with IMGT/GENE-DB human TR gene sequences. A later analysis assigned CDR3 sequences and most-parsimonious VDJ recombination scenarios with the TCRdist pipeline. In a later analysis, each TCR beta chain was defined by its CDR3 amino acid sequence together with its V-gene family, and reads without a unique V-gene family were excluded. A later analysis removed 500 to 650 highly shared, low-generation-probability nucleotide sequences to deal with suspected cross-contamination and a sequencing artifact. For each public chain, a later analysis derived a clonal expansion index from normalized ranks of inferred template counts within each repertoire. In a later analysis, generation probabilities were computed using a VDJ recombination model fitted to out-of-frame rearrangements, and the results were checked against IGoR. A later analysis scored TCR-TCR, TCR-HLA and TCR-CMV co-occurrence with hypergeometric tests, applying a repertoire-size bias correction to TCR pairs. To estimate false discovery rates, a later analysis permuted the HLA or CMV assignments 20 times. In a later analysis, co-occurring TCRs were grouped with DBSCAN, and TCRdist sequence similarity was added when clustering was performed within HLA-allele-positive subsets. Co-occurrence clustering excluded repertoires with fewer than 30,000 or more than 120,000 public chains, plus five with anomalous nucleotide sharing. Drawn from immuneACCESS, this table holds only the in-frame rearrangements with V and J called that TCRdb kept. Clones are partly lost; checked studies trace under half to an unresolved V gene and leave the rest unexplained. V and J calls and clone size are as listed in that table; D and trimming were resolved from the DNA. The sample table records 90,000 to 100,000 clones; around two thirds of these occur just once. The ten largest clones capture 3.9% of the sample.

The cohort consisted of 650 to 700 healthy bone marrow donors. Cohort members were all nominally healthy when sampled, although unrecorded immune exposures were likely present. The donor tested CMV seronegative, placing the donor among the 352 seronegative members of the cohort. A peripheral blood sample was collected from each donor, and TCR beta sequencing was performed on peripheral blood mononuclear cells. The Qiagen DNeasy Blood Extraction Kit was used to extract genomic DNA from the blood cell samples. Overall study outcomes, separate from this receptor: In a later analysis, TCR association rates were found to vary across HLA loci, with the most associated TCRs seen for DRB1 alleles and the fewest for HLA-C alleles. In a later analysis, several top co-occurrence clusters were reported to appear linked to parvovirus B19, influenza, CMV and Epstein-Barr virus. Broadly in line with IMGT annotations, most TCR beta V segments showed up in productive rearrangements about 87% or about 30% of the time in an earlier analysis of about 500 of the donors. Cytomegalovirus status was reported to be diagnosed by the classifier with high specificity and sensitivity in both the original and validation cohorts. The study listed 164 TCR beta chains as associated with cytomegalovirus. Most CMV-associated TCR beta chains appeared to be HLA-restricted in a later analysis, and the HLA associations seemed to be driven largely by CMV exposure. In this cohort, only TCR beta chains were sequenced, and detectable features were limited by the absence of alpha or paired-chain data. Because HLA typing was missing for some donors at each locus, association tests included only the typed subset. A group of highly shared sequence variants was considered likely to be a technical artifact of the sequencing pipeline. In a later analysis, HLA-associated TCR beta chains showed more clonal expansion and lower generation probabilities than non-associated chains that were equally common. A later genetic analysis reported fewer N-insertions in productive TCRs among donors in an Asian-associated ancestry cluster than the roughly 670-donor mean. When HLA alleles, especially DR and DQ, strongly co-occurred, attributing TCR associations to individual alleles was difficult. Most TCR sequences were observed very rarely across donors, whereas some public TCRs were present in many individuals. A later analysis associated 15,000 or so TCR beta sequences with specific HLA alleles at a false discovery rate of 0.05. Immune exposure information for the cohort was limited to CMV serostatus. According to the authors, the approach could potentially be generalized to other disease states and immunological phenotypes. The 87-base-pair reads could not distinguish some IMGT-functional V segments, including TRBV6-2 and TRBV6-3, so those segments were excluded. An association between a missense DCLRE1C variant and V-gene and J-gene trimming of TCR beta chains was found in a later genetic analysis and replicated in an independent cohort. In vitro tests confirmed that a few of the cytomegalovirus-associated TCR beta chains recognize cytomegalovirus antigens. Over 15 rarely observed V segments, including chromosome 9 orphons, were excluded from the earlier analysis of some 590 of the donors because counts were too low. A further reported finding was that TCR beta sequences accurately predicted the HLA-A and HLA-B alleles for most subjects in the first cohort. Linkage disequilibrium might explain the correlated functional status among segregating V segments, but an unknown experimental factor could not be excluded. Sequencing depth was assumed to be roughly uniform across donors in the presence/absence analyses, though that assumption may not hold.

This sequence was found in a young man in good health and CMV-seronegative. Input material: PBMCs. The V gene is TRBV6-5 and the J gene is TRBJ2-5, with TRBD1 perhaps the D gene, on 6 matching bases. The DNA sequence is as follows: TGTGCCAGCAGTTACTCTTGGGCCAGGGGAGAGACCCAGTACTTC. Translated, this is CASSYSWARGETQYF.